One sample yielded the 29 T cell receptor beta chains listed below, sequenced in a study of human T cells and chemical hapten exposure. TCRdb reprocessed the 5' RACE reads with MiXCR, giving one entry per CDR3 protein. The sample carries 110,000 or so distinct CDR3 sequences, approximately 19% recorded once. Extraction of total RNA was performed on unfractionated whole blood. The receptors here all came from a human donor in good health.

This clonotype was observed a few times. The chain uses TRBV20-1 and TRBJ2-3; the D is unclear. The CDR3 has 14 residues. CDR1 DFQATT and CDR2 SNEGSKA come from the germline V gene (reference sequence). The germline V and J ends were trimmed by 0 bases and 1 base, with 8 bases remaining between them. The CDR3 here is CSARDPMGTDTQYF. The DNA of the CDR3 is TGCAGTGCTAGAGATCCGATGGGCACAGATACGCAGTATTTT.

The J gene is TRBJ2-7, the V gene TRBV6-2 or TRBV6-3; weak D call: TRBD1 (6 bases). CDR1 and CDR2 from the germline V gene are MNHEY and SVGEGT. The CDR3 spans 15 residues. Deletions cut 0 bases from V and 2 bases from J, with 11 bases between. The CDR3, as DNA: TGTGCCAGCAGTTACTCCCGGACAGCCACCTACGAGCAGTACTTC. The encoded protein is CASSYSRTATYEQYF.

V gene TRBV11-2 combines with J gene TRBJ2-3; TRBD2 agrees at 8 bases. The junction had 6 bases not matched to a gene; V was cut back by 5 bases and J by 5 bases. The CDR3 totals 14 residues. Germline values: CDR1 SGHAT, CDR2 FQNNGV. The CDR3 reads CASSPSGSLDTQYF. The DNA of the CDR3 is TGTGCCAGCAGCCCCAGCGGGAGTTTAGATACGCAGTATTTT. Combining the CDR3 with reference TRBV11-2 and TRBJ2-3 gives the whole variable domain EAGVAQSPRYKIIEKRQSVAFWCNPISGHATLYWYQQILGQGPKLLIQFQNNGVVDDSQLPKDRFSAERLKGVDSTLKIQPAKLEDSAVYLCASSPSGSLDTQYFGPGTRLTVL.

This clonotype was seen just once. This sequence joins TRBV6-2 or TRBV6-3 and TRBJ2-7; D is ambiguous. V lost 5 bases to trimming and J lost 3 bases, with 23 bases between them. The germline gives CDR1 MNHEY, CDR2 SVGEGT. The CDR3 sequence is 17 residues long. CDR3 amino acids: CASSPPTFEVVHYEQYF. The CDR3 DNA reads TGTGCCAGCAGTCCCCCGACCTTTGAGGTCGTTCACTACGAGCAGTACTTC.

The V call is TRBV28, the J call TRBJ2-7; D could derive from TRBD1 or TRBD2 (5 bases each). V shed 3 bases and J shed 6 bases, with 18 bases lying between them. This CDR3 has 15 amino acids. Germline V gives CDR1 MDHEN, CDR2 SYDVKM. The CDR3 protein is CASSFKGPSNPEQYF. Written as DNA, the CDR3 is TGTGCCAGCAGTTTTAAGGGACCAAGCAATCCCGAGCAGTACTTC.

The rearrangement joins TRBV5-6 to TRBJ2-7, with D possibly matching TRBD2 (5 bases). This CDR3 region has 12 residues. The V gene lost 4 bases and the J gene lost 2 bases, with 7 bases spanning the gap. Germline V gene data show CDR1 as SGHDT and CDR2 as YYEEEE. This chain's CDR3 is CASSPGTYEQYF. CDR3 sequence (DNA): TGTGCCAGCAGCCCGGGAACCTACGAGCAGTACTTC.

The V call is TRBV7-9, the J call TRBJ2-4; D is unclear. The CDR3 totals 18 residues. Germline V gene sequence: CDR1 SEHNR, CDR2 FQNEAQ (reference sequence). V gave up 4 bases and J gave up 0 bases, with 19 bases separating them. CDR3 amino acids: CASSSQAGQSLAKNIQYF. DNA of the CDR3: TGTGCCAGCAGCTCCCAAGCAGGTCAATCTCTAGCCAAAAACATTCAGTACTTC. The variable domain in full, with the rest retrieved from reference TRBV7-9 and TRBJ2-4, is DTGVSQNPRHKITKRGQNVTFRCDPISEHNRLYWYRQTLGQGPEFLTYFQNEAQLEKSRLLSDRFSAERPKGSFSTLEIQRTEQGDSAMYLCASSSQAGQSLAKNIQYFGAGTRLSVL.

This clonotype has just a few counts. The V and J genes are TRBV20-1 and TRBJ1-4; the match to TRBD1 covers 9 bases. V lost 1 base and J lost 8; bases outside the gene matches: 8. This CDR3 has 15 amino acids. Germline loops: CDR1 DFQATT, CDR2 SNEGSKA (reference sequence). The CDR3 region has the DNA TGCAGTGCTAGAGTACCGGGGACAGGGCAAGAAAAACTGTTTTTT. It specifies CSARVPGTGQEKLFF.

The gene calls are TRBV7-2 and TRBJ1-1; 7 nucleotides match TRBD1. Losses at the gene ends were 7 bases for V and 1 base for J; bases not matched to a gene: 6. This CDR3 contains 14 residues. The V gene's germline CDR1 is SGHTA and CDR2 FQGNSA. CDR3 sequence reads: CASTPDRSNTEAFF. In nucleotides, the CDR3 is TGTGCCAGCACCCCGGACAGGTCGAACACTGAAGCTTTCTTT.

J is TRBJ2-2 and V is TRBV20-1; D gene unclear. The CDR3 is 15 amino acids. Germline loops: CDR1 DFQATT, CDR2 SNEGSKA (reference sequence). Trimming removed 3 bases at V and 4 bases at J, with 15 bases between. The CDR3 protein is CSASGFFLSTGELFF. The CDR3 DNA sequence: TGCAGTGCTAGTGGCTTCTTCCTCAGCACCGGGGAGCTGTTTTTT.

Ten or more counts support this clonotype. The chain has TRBV5-1 and TRBJ1-1; 10 bases are shared with TRBD1. The germline CDR1 and CDR2 sequences are SGHRS and YFSETQ. The CDR3 is 13 residues long. Trimming cost V 6 bases and J 6 bases; bases outside gene matches: 5. CDR3 sequence: CASKGQGRPEAFF. The CDR3 DNA sequence: TGCGCCAGCAAGGGACAGGGGCGCCCTGAAGCTTTCTTT. Full variable domain (rest looked up from reference TRBV5-1 and TRBJ1-1): KAGVTQTPRYLIKTRGQQVTLSCSPISGHRSVSWYQQTPGQGLQFLFEYFSETQRNKGNFPGRFSGRQFSNSRSEMNVSTLELGDSALYLCASKGQGRPEAFFGQGTRLTVV.

This clonotype was counted ten times or more. V is TRBV6-1 and J is TRBJ1-5; 7 bases match TRBD1. The V gene end was trimmed by 6 bases and the J gene end by 9 bases; junction bases not matched to a gene: 11. Germline CDR1 reads MNHNS; CDR2 reads SASEGT. There are 14 residues in the CDR3. Here the CDR3 DNA reads TGTGCCAGCAGCCTAGACAGGGCTCAGCGGCCCCAGCATTTT. Protein sequence: CASSLDRAQRPQHF.

The rearrangement joins TRBV6-6 to TRBJ2-3, with TRBD2 matching 8 bases. The CDR3 loop spans 18 amino acids. The V and J ends lost 4 bases and 2 bases, in that order; junction bases with no gene match: 14. Looked up from germline, CDR1 is MNHNY and CDR2 is SVGAGI (reference sequence). DNA for the CDR3: TGTGCCAGCAGTTCCGAATCGATACTAGCGGAGACCACAGATACGCAGTATTTT. This codes for CASSSESILAETTDTQYF.

This clonotype has only a few counts. The chain recombines TRBV4-1 with TRBJ2-3; 8 bases are shared with TRBD2. Germline values: CDR1 MGHRA, CDR2 YSYEKL. V shed 4 bases and J 6 bases; nucleotides not matched to a gene: 6. This CDR3 has 14 residues. CDR3 sequence: CASSPMGLDDTQYF. The DNA of the CDR3 is TGCGCCAGCAGCCCCATGGGACTAGATGATACGCAGTATTTT.

The CDR3 spells CSVEGQGFGETQYF. CDR3 DNA sequence: TGCAGCGTTGAGGGACAGGGCTTTGGAGAGACCCAGTACTTC. The rearrangement joins TRBV29-1 to TRBJ2-5; 9 bases agree with TRBD1. J gave up 4 bases and V 3 bases, and 6 bases lay outside the gene matches. From germline, CDR1 is SQVTM and CDR2 ANQGSEA. This CDR3 comprises 14 residues.

This clonotype was counted between two and nine times. The chain links TRBV3-1 to TRBJ2-7; D unclear. V lost 2 bases, J lost 3 bases, and 17 bases lay in between. CDR1 and CDR2 (germline): LGHDT, YNNKEL (reference sequence). The CDR3 totals 16 residues. The CDR3 reads CASSQRLSARFYEQYF. The CDR3 DNA reads TGTGCCAGCAGCCAACGATTGAGTGCCCGCTTCTACGAGCAGTACTTC.

This clonotype was observed a few times. The CDR3 reads CSVEAGDEQYF. The CDR3 nucleotides read TGCAGCGTTGAAGCGGGTGACGAGCAGTACTTC. The chain is built from TRBV29-1 and TRBJ2-7; D is ambiguous. The CDR3 is 11 amino acids. Germline V CDR1 and CDR2: SQVTM, ANQGSEA. V was clipped by 1 base and J by 5 bases, with 6 bases between them.

This clonotype was counted ten times or more. The chain has TRBV7-9 and TRBJ2-7; the match to TRBD2 covers 8 bases. Losses at the gene ends were 5 bases for V and 7 bases for J; bases not matched to a gene: 7. Germline V gene sequence: CDR1 SEHNR, CDR2 FQNEAQ (reference sequence). The CDR3 runs to 13 residues. This CDR3 reads CASSPGGVGEQYF. CDR3 DNA: TGTGCCAGCAGCCCGGGGGGGGTCGGGGAGCAGTACTTC.

This clonotype turned up a few times. This chain links TRBV20-1 with TRBJ2-7; the match to TRBD2 covers 9 bases. The CDR3 contains 13 residues. Germline CDR1 is DFQATT and CDR2 is SNEGSKA (reference sequence). V trimming: 5 bases; J trimming: 6 bases; junction bases outside the gene matches: 8. CDR3 DNA sequence: TGCAGTGCTGTAGCGGGAGTGTCTCGCGAGCAGTACTTC. Encoded protein: CSAVAGVSREQYF.

This sequence joins TRBV5-1 and TRBJ2-7, with D possibly being TRBD1 (5 bases). Trimming removed 3 bases from V and 2 bases from J, with 9 bases in between. Germline CDR1 SGHRS, CDR2 YFSETQ. The CDR3 loop spans 13 amino acids. The CDR3 spells CASSSRAAYEQYF. The CDR3 bases are TGCGCCAGCAGCTCCAGGGCCGCCTACGAGCAGTACTTC.

The rearrangement joins TRBV7-9 to TRBJ2-1; 7 positions agree with TRBD1. Trimming at V came to 5 bases and at J to 2 bases, leaving 6 bases not matched to a gene. Germline V lookup: CDR1 SEHNR, CDR2 FQNEAQ (reference sequence). This CDR3 region has 15 residues. Here the CDR3 DNA reads TGTGCCAGCAGCCGAGGGGGCATCACCTACAATGAGCAGTTCTTC. Translating it yields CASSRGGITYNEQFF.

This chain connects TRBV27 to TRBJ2-5; TRBD1 agrees at 7 bases. The CDR3 spans 15 residues. The V gene end was trimmed by 3 bases and the J gene end by 6 bases; junction bases not matched to a gene: 10. Germline V gene lookup returns CDR1 MNHEY and CDR2 SMNVEV (reference sequence). The CDR3, as DNA: TGTGCCAGCAGTTTTGCCGGGACAGCCCCCAAGACCCAGTACTTC. Translated, it gives CASSFAGTAPKTQYF.

Only a few counts were recorded for this clonotype. The chain carries TRBV2 and TRBJ1-5; D is possibly TRBD1 (6 bases). The CDR3 is 14 residues long. V was cut by 5 bases and J by 6 bases, with 14 bases left in between. Germline-derived CDR1 and CDR2 are SNHLY and FYNNEI. The chain's CDR3 is CASSRSDRSQPQHF. The CDR3 region has the DNA TGTGCCAGCAGTCGAAGCGACAGGAGTCAGCCCCAGCATTTT.

A few counts support this clonotype. The chain is built from TRBV25-1 and TRBJ2-7; D ambiguous. The germline CDR1 and CDR2 sequences are MGHDK and SYGVNS. This CDR3 comprises 11 residues. V dropped 6 bases and J dropped 4 bases, with 7 bases sitting between them. This CDR3 is CASRSVYEQYF. Here the CDR3 DNA reads TGTGCCAGCAGAAGTGTTTACGAGCAGTACTTC.

This clonotype was counted a few times. The chain uses TRBV25-1 and TRBJ2-1; TRBD1 matches 10 bases. This CDR3 is built from 17 residues. After removal of 6 bases from V and 1 base from J, the junction contained 9 bases not matched to a gene. Germline CDR1 is MGHDK and CDR2 is SYGVNS. The CDR3 DNA follows: TGTGCCAGCAGAGACCAGGGACAGGGGATTTCCTACAATGAGCAGTTCTTC. It specifies CASRDQGQGISYNEQFF.

This clonotype came up a few times. J is TRBJ2-7 and V is TRBV9; D is possibly TRBD1 or TRBD2 (6 bases each). The CDR3 has 15 amino acids. V was shortened by 4 bases and J by 5 bases, with 19 bases between the two germline ends. Per the germline V gene, CDR1 is SGDLS and CDR2 is YYNGEE. The CDR3 region is CASSLGSGARNEQYF. The DNA for the CDR3 is TGTGCCAGCAGCCTTGGGTCGGGGGCGCGGAACGAGCAGTACTTC.

The rearrangement uses TRBV13 and TRBJ1-2, with D possibly matching TRBD1 (5 bases). Trimming shortened V by 6 bases and J by 8 bases, and 25 bases separated the two germline ends. The germline gives CDR1 PRHDT, CDR2 FYEKMQ (reference sequence). This CDR3 spans 16 amino acids. The CDR3 region is CASSIAGMGEEDGYTF. The CDR3, as DNA: TGTGCCAGCAGTATCGCCGGGATGGGGGAGGAAGACGGCTACACCTTC.

This clonotype has just a few counts. The chain uses TRBV10-3 and TRBJ2-7; D not resolved. CDR3 length equals 12 residues. The V and J ends lost 3 bases and 0 bases respectively, with 3 bases between them. In germline, CDR1 is ENHRY, CDR2 SYGVKD. The CDR3 DNA sequence: TGTGCCATCAGTGAACTCTCCTACGAGCAGTACTTC. This sequence encodes CAISELSYEQYF.

This clonotype was picked up a small number of times. The V and J genes are TRBV20-1 and TRBJ1-4, with TRBD1 matching 8 bases. Germline-derived CDR1 and CDR2 are DFQATT and SNEGSKA (reference sequence). The CDR3 sequence is 16 residues long. V shed 7 bases, J shed 5 bases, and the junction held 15 bases outside the gene matches. The CDR3 loop is CSGTFDRGSTNEKLFF. The CDR3 DNA is TGCAGTGGTACCTTCGACAGGGGCTCTACAAATGAAAAACTGTTTTTT.